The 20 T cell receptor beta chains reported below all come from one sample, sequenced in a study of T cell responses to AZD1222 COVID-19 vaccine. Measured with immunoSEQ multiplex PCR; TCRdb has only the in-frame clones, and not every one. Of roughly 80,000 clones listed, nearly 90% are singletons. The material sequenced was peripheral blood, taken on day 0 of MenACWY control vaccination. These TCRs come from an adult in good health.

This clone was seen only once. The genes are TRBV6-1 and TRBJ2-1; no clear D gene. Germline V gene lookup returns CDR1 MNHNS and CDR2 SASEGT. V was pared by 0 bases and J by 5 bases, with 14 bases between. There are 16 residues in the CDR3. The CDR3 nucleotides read TGTGCCAGCAGTGAAGCGGTCGTAAGGGTGAACAATGAGCAGTTCTTC. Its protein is CASSEAVVRVNNEQFF.

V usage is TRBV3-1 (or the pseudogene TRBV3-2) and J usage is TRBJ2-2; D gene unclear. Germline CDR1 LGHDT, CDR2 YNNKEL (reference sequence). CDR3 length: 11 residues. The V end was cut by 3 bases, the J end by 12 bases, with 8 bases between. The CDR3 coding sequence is TGTGCCAGCAGCCAGAGTTTGAAGCTGTTTTTT. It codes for CASSQSLKLFF.

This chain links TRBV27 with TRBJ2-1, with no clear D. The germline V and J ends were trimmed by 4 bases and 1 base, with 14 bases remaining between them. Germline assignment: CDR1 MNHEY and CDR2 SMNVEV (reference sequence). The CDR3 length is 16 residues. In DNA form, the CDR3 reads TGTGCCAGCAGTTCGGACCACGCCGTATCCTACAATGAGCAGTTCTTC. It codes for CASSSDHAVSYNEQFF.

CDR3 coding DNA: TGTGCCTGGAGTGTATACAATGAGCAGTTCTTC. Protein sequence: CAWSVYNEQFF. The V call is TRBV30, the J call TRBJ2-1; D not certain. The CDR3 is 11 residues long. The germline gives CDR1 GTSNPN, CDR2 SVGIG (reference sequence). Trimming removed 0 bases from V and 4 bases from J, with 1 base in between.

The CDR3 loop is CSVGGGGNQPQHF. CDR3 DNA: TGCAGCGTTGGGGGAGGGGGAAATCAGCCCCAGCATTTT. This chain uses TRBV29-1 with TRBJ1-5; D is perhaps TRBD1 (6 bases). Deletions cut 4 bases from V and 4 bases from J, with 11 bases between. The CDR3 is 13 amino acids. Germline V gives CDR1 SQVTM, CDR2 ANQGSEA.

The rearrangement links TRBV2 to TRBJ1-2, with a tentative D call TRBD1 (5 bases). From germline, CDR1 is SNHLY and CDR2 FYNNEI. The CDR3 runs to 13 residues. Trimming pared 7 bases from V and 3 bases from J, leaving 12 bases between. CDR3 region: CASNQAGHYGYTF. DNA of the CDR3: TGTGCCAGCAACCAGGCGGGGCACTATGGCTACACCTTC.

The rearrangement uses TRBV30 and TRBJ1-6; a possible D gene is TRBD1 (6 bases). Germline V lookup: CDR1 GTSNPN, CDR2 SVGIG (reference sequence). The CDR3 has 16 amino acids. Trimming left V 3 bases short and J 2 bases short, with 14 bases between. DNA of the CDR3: TGTGCCTGGAGCCCCACAGGGAGCCCCTATAATTCACCCCTCCACTTT. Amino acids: CAWSPTGSPYNSPLHF.

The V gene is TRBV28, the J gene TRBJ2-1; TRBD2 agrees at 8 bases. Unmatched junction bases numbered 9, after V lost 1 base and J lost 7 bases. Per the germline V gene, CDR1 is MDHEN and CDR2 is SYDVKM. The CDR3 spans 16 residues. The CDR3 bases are TGTGCCAGCAGTTTATTGTACGGGGGGGCAGGTAATGAGCAGTTCTTC. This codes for CASSLLYGGAGNEQFF.

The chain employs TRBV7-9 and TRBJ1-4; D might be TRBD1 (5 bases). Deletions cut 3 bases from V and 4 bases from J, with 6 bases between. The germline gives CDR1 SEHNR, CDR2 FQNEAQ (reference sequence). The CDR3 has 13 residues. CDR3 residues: CASSLGLNEKLFF. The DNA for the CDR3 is TGTGCCAGCAGCTTGGGACTTAATGAAAAACTGTTTTTT.

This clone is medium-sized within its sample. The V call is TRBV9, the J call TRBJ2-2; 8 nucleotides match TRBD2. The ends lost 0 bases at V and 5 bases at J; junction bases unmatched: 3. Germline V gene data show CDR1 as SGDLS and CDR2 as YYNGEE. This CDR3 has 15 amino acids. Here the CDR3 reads CASSVAVAGTGELFF. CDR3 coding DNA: TGTGCCAGCAGCGTAGCGGTAGCGGGGACCGGGGAGCTGTTTTTT.

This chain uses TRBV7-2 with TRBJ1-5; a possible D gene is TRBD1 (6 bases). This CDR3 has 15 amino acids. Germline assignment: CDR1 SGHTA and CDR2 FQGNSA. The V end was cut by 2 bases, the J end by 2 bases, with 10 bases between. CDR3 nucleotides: TGTGCCAGCAGCTTAATCGCAGGGGGCAATCAGCCCCAGCATTTT. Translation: CASSLIAGGNQPQHF.

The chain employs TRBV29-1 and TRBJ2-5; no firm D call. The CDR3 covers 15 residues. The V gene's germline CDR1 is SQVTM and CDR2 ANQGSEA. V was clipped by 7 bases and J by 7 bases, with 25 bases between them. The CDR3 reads CSALGRTAPTGTQYF. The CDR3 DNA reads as TGCAGCGCCCTGGGTCGGACGGCGCCCACGGGGACCCAGTACTTC. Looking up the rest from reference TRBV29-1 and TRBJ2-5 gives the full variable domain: SAVISQKPSRDICQRGTSLTIQCQVDSQVTMMFWYRQQPGQSLTLIATANQGSEATYESGFVIDKFPISRPNLTFSTLTVSNMSPEDSSIYLCSALGRTAPTGTQYFGPGTRLLVL.

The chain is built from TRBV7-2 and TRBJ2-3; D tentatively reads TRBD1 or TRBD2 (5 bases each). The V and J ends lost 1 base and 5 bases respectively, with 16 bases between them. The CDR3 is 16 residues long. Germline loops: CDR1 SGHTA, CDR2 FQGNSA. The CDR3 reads CASSLGGEGVGDTQYF. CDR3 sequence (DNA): TGTGCCAGCAGCTTAGGAGGGGAAGGTGTGGGAGATACGCAGTATTTT. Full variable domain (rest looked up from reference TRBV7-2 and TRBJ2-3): GAGVSQSPSNKVTEKGKDVELRCDPISGHTALYWYRQSLGQGLEFLIYFQGNSAPDKSGLPSDRFSAERTGGSVSTLTIQRTQQEDSAVYLCASSLGGEGVGDTQYFGPGTRLTVL.

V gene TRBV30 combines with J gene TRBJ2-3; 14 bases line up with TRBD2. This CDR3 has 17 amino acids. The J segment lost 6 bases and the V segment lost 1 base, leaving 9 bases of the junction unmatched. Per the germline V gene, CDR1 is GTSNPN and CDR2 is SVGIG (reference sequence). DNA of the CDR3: TGTGCCTGGAGTGGGGGACTAGCGGGGGCTCGGGAGGATACGCAGTATTTT. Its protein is CAWSGGLAGAREDTQYF.

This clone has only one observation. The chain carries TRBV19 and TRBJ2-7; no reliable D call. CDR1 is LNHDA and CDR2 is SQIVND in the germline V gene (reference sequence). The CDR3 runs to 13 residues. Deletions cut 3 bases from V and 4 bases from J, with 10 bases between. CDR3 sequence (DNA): TGTGCCAGTAGTATCGCTGGACCTTACGAGCAGTACTTC. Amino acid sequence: CASSIAGPYEQYF.

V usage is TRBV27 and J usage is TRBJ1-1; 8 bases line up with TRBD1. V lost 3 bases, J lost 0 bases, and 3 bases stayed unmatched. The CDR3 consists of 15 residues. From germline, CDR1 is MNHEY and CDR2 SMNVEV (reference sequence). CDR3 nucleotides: TGTGCCAGCAGTTTGACAGGGGTAGTGAACACTGAAGCTTTCTTT. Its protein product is CASSLTGVVNTEAFF.

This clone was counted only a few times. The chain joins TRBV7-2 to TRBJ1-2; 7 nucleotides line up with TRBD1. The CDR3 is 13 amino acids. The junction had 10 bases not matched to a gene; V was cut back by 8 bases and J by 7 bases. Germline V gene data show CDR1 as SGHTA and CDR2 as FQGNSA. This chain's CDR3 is CASGEGALSGYTF. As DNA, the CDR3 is TGTGCCAGCGGAGAGGGGGCACTGAGTGGCTACACCTTC.

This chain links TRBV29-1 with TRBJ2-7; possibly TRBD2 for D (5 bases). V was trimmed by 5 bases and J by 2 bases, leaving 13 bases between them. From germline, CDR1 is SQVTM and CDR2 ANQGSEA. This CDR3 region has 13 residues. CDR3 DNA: TGCAGCGTTACGGTAGGGAGACCCTACGAGCAGTACTTC. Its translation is CSVTVGRPYEQYF.

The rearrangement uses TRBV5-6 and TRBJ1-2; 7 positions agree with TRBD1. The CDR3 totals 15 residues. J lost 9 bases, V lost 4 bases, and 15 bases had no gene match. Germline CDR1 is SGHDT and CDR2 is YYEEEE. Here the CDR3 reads CASSPSGGIRESYTF. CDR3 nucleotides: TGTGCCAGCAGCCCCTCAGGGGGAATACGAGAGAGCTACACCTTC. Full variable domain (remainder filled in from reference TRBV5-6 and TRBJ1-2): DAGVTQSPTHLIKTRGQQVTLRCSPKSGHDTVSWYQQALGQGPQFIFQYYEEEERQRGNFPDRFSGHQFPNYSSELNVNALLLGDSALYLCASSPSGGIRESYTFGSGTRLTVV.

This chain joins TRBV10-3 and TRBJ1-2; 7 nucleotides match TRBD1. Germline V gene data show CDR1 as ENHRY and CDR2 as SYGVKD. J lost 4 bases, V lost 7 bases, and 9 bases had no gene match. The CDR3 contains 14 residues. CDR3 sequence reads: CAITGQERGYGYTF. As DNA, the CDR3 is TGTGCCATCACCGGACAGGAGAGGGGCTATGGCTACACCTTC.